This T cell receptor beta chain stems from a study of T cells in Graves' hyperthyroidism and ophthalmopathy. The CDR3 is made up of 15 amino acids. V shed 4 bases, J shed 2 bases, and the junction held 4 bases outside the gene matches. These patients, aged 18 to 65, had recently diagnosed hyperthyroidism lasting under 2 months. Using roughly 9.4 ml of fresh peripheral blood, PBMCs were prepared. The TCR beta CDR3 regions underwent amplification using RNA transcripts as the source. TCR CDR3 underwent first-round RT-PCR with the HTBI primer set. Via MiXCR, TCRdb re-called the multiplex PCR reads, giving one row per CDR3 protein. The sample lists approximately 420,000 distinct CDR3 sequences; roughly an eighth were seen once.

The receptor comes from a young woman with Graves' hyperthyroidism. The sample taken for sequencing was blood. The chain uses TRBV12-3 or TRBV12-4 and TRBJ2-5; 10 bases map to TRBD2. The CDR3 nucleotides read TGTGCCAGCAGTTCCGGGACTAGCGTTCAAGAGACCCAGTACTTC. As protein: CASSSGTSVQETQYF.